This T cell receptor (beta chain) was captured in a study of blood T cell repertoires in COVID-19. Study overall: Some COVID-19 samples were acute and others convalescent; all came from the United States, Italy and Spain.

Sequencing used immunoSEQ multiplex PCR; TCRdb keeps in-frame clones, though not all of them. The sample carries 65,000 to 85,000 clones, about 90% recorded once. V was clipped by 0 bases and J by 4 bases, with 10 bases between them. The V gene's germline CDR1 is MNHEY and CDR2 SVGAGI. The CDR3 totals 15 residues. Sequencing was carried out using peripheral blood. This sequence was found in a human donor in a cohort sampled during active COVID-19. V gene TRBV6-5 combines with J gene TRBJ1-3; D is ambiguous. CDR3 region: CASSYSNTAGNTIYF. CDR3 bases: TGTGCCAGCAGTTACTCGAATACAGCAGGAAACACCATATATTTT.